Listed below are T cell receptor beta chains from one sample, sequenced in a study of T cell changes during pregnancy in multiple sclerosis. Produced via immunoSEQ multiplex PCR; TCRdb's table is partial and in-frame only. The sample has tens of thousands of clones, about 90% seen once. The sample here was peripheral blood, taken after pregnancy. These TCRs come from a female donor in good health, enrolled as a control in a pregnancy study. CDR3s include the opening cysteine and the closing phenylalanine or tryptophan. D genes are given only for firm matches. Size values are once, few and many counts, or a class for expanded clones, and some rows have none.

TRBV18	TRBJ2-5	once	TRBD1	TGTGCCAGCTCACTCCGACAGGGCCAAGAGACCCAGTACTTC	CASSLRQGQETQYF
TRBV6-5	TRBJ2-1	NA	TRBD1	TGTGCCAGCAGTCAGCAGACAGGGGGGCATGAGCAGTTCTTC	CASSQQTGGHEQFF
TRBV5-1	TRBJ2-5	NA	NA	TGCGCCAGCAGCCGGGGTCGACTACAAGAGACCCAGTACTTC	CASSRGRLQETQYF
TRBV29-1	TRBJ2-3	NA	NA	TGCAGCGGGATAGGGGGATGGGTAGATACGCAGTATTTT	CSGIGGWVDTQYF
TRBV27	TRBJ1-1	NA	TRBD1	TGTGCCAGCAGTCCCGGACAGGTCGGGGCTGAAGCTTTCTTT	CASSPGQVGAEAFF
TRBV7-9	TRBJ1-5	NA	TRBD1	TGTGCCAGCAGCTCAGACAGGGGGCATAGTGGTCAGCCCCAGCATTTT	CASSSDRGHSGQPQHF
TRBV4-3	TRBJ2-2	NA	TRBD2	TGCGCCAGCAGTCAACTAGCGGGGAGGAACACCGGGGAGCTGTTTTTT	CASSQLAGRNTGELFF
TRBV4-2	TRBJ2-3	once	TRBD2	TGTGCCAGCAGCCAAGAGGGGCCGGGGAGGGCAGATACGCAGTATTTT	CASSQEGPGRADTQYF
TRBV27	TRBJ1-5	NA	NA	TGTGCCAGCAGTTTCGGAGGAGGGCAGTCCAATCAGCCCCAGCATTTT	CASSFGGGQSNQPQHF
TRBV27	TRBJ2-1	NA	NA	TGTGCCAGCAGTCCGCGGCGGCAGAACAATGAGCAGTTCTTC	CASSPRRQNNEQFF
TRBV30	TRBJ1-5	NA	NA	TGTGCCTGGAGTGTGCAGGACCCAGGGCTGAATCAGCCCCAGCATTTT	CAWSVQDPGLNQPQHF
TRBV7-9	TRBJ1-5	NA	NA	TGTGCCAGCAGCTTAGCTGGGCCAGGGATCAATCAGCCCCAGCATTTT	CASSLAGPGINQPQHF
TRBV6-1	TRBJ2-3	NA	TRBD1	TGTGCCAGCAGGAGGGGGCAGAGCACAGATACGCAGTATTTT	CASRRGQSTDTQYF
TRBV6-5	TRBJ1-3	NA	NA	TGTGCCAGCGGCCTTTATGGGGCCACTGGAAACACCATATATTTT	CASGLYGATGNTIYF
TRBV6-5	TRBJ2-2	NA	NA	TGTGCCAGCAGTTACAAATCCGCCGGGGAGCTGTTTTTT	CASSYKSAGELFF
TRBV6-1	TRBJ1-2	NA	NA	TGTGCCAGCAGTGTCGACATCACTAACTATGGCTACACCTTC	CASSVDITNYGYTF
TRBV19	TRBJ1-6	NA	TRBD1	TGTGCCAGTAGCGATCCCGGGACAGGGGGAAATTCACCCCTCCACTTT	CASSDPGTGGNSPLHF
TRBV25-1	TRBJ2-3	NA	TRBD1	TGTGCCAGCAGTGAATATCTCAGGGGGCCAGAGCAGTATTTT	CASSEYLRGPEQYF
TRBV5-1	TRBJ2-1	NA	TRBD2	TGCGCCAGCAGCTCGGGGACTAGCCATTTGAATGAGCAGTTCTTC	CASSSGTSHLNEQFF
TRBV10-3	TRBJ2-7	NA	NA	TGTGCCATCAGTGAATCGCTGGGGCAGGGGTCCTACGAGCAGTACTTC	CAISESLGQGSYEQYF
TRBV27	TRBJ1-2	NA	NA	TGTGCCAACAGACGGTCCCTTGTGCCCGGCTACACCTTC	CANRRSLVPGYTF
TRBV5-1	TRBJ1-1	NA	NA	TGCGCCAGCAGCCTGGCGAGTAACCCGGGGGACACTGAAGCTTTCTTT	CASSLASNPGDTEAFF
TRBV13	TRBJ1-3	NA	TRBD1	TGTGCCAGCAGCTCAGCCGGGACAGGGAACACCATATATTTT	CASSSAGTGNTIYF
TRBV6-1	TRBJ1-1	NA	NA	TGTGCCAGCAGTCTAACCGACAGAATGAACACTGAAGCTTTCTTT	CASSLTDRMNTEAFF
TRBV7-2	TRBJ1-4	NA	TRBD1	TGTGCCAGCAGCATCGACAGGGGGCCTGAAAAACTGTTTTTT	CASSIDRGPEKLFF
TRBV7-2	TRBJ1-2	NA	NA	TGTGCCAGCAGCCCATACAGGACAACCCACAGCACTGGCTACACCTTC	CASSPYRTTHSTGYTF
TRBV15	TRBJ1-5	NA	NA	TGTGCCACCAGCAGAGAGGGGCAGAATCAGCCCCAGCATTTT	CATSREGQNQPQHF
TRBV18	TRBJ2-2	NA	NA	TGTGCCAGCTCACCCCCCGCAGGGGGAGGCGGGGAGCTGTTTTTT	CASSPPAGGGGELFF
TRBV29-1	TRBJ2-7	NA	TRBD1	TGCAGCGCTTCCGCCGGACAGGGGGCCCGCGAGCAGTACTTC	CSASAGQGAREQYF
TRBV6-1	TRBJ1-2	few	TRBD1	TGTGCCAGCAGTGGGGGTGGGACAGGGGAGATGTCTTATGGCTACACCTTC	CASSGGGTGEMSYGYTF
TRBV5-1	TRBJ1-2	NA	TRBD1	TGCGCCAGCCGCTTCACAGGGGGCGCAGGCCAAGGCTACACCTTC	CASRFTGGAGQGYTF
TRBV7-9	TRBJ1-1	NA	NA	TGTGCCAGCAGCTTTGAGATGAACACTGAAGCTTTCTTT	CASSFEMNTEAFF
TRBV4-3	TRBJ1-2	NA	NA	TGCGCCAGCAGCCAAGGCTCCAGGGGCTCGTCTGGCTACACCTTC	CASSQGSRGSSGYTF
TRBV7-2	TRBJ2-7	NA	NA	TGTGCCAGCAGCCTTAGTTCCACCTACGAGCAGTACTTC	CASSLSSTYEQYF
TRBV5-6	TRBJ2-2	NA	NA	TGTGCCAGCAGCTTGTACGGAGGAGACACCGGGGAGCTGTTTTTT	CASSLYGGDTGELFF
TRBV7-9	TRBJ1-5	NA	TRBD1	TGTGCCAGCAGTCAAGGAACAGGGGGCCGCAATCAGCCCCAGCATTTT	CASSQGTGGRNQPQHF
TRBV7-2	TRBJ1-5	NA	NA	TGTGCCAGCAGCTTAGGGGGGGGTCGGGCCCAGCATTTT	CASSLGGGRAQHF
TRBV5-1	TRBJ1-4	NA	NA	TGCGCCAGCAGTAACGGTAGATTTAATGAAAAACTGTTTTTT	CASSNGRFNEKLFF
TRBV11-2	TRBJ1-6	once	TRBD1	TGTGCCAGCAGCTCCGACCTGGAGGGGACAGGGAATTCACCCCTCCACTTT	CASSSDLEGTGNSPLHF
TRBV2	TRBJ1-2	NA	NA	TGTGCCACTAAACCCGGGTTTCAGGGCTACACCTTC	CATKPGFQGYTF
TRBV18	TRBJ1-1	NA	NA	TGTGCCAGCTCACCACCCATCAAGAACACTGAAGCTTTCTTT	CASSPPIKNTEAFF
TRBV2	TRBJ2-2	NA	TRBD1	TGTGCCAGCAGCCCAACGCCTACCGGTTTGGGACAGGGTAACACCGGGGAGCTGTTTTTT	CASSPTPTGLGQGNTGELFF
TRBV6-6	TRBJ2-2	NA	NA	TGTGCCAGCAGCCCCCGACAGGGAGGCACCGGGGAGCTGTTTTTT	CASSPRQGGTGELFF
TRBV25-1	TRBJ2-2	NA	NA	TGTGCCAGCAGTGAATGGGGGGGCGCGGGCACCGGGGAGCTGTTTTTT	CASSEWGGAGTGELFF